A selection of T cell receptor beta chains follows, all from one sample in a study of cytomegalovirus exposure and HLA in healthy donors. Profiling relied on immunoSEQ multiplex PCR, and the TCRdb table lists in-frame clones only, not all of them. The table shows approximately 100,000 clones, with around 80% occurring only once. Sequencing was done on a sample of PBMCs. These receptors were taken from a man between 60 and 75 years old in good health and CMV-seropositive. CDR3s leave out the opening cysteine and the closing phenylalanine or tryptophan. Expanded clones get a size class; other rows say once, few or many, or leave the size out.

clone_size,j_call,v_call,cdr3_aa
NA,TRBJ1-6,TRBV5-1,ASSLGQGWDSPLH
NA,TRBJ2-1,TRBV6-4,ASSDRLGGYNEQF
NA,NA,TRBV20-1,SAVSSEQY
NA,TRBJ2-3,TRBV10-1,ASSEAGGLGTDTQY
few,TRBJ2-7,TRBV5-4,ASSSQQGGYEQY
NA,TRBJ2-7,TRBV30,AWSTWTGGEQY
few,TRBJ2-7,TRBV5-4,ASSPGGPDFYEQY
once,TRBJ2-3,TRBV5-1,ASSVGRWARTDTQY
once,TRBJ2-1,TRBV29-1,SVSRGNEQF
NA,TRBJ2-7,TRBV19,ASTPGGNPYEQY